The present T cell receptor (beta chain) was sequenced within a study of T cells in Graves' hyperthyroidism and ophthalmopathy. Study as a whole: Peripheral blood sampling occurred at initial diagnosis, before any treatment.

RNA transcripts yielded amplified TCR beta CDR3 regions. HTBI primers were employed in a first-round RT-PCR of the TCR CDR3. MiXCR, run by TCRdb on the multiplex PCR reads, gives a single entry per CDR3 protein. The profile shows hundreds of thousands of distinct CDR3 sequences, roughly 17% of them singletons. This clonotype occurred many times. The germline CDR1 and CDR2 sequences are DFQATT and SNEGSKA (reference sequence). Trimming took off 3 bases at V and 1 base at J, with 12 bases between the two ends. The CDR3 loop spans 14 amino acids. The chain has TRBV20-1 and TRBJ1-1; D is possibly TRBD1 (6 bases). The sequenced sample consisted of blood. The receptor was derived from a woman younger than 30 with Graves' ophthalmopathy. This chain's CDR3 is CSARGDNKNTEAFF. The CDR3 DNA reads TGCAGTGCTAGGGGGGACAACAAGAACACTGAAGCTTTCTTT.